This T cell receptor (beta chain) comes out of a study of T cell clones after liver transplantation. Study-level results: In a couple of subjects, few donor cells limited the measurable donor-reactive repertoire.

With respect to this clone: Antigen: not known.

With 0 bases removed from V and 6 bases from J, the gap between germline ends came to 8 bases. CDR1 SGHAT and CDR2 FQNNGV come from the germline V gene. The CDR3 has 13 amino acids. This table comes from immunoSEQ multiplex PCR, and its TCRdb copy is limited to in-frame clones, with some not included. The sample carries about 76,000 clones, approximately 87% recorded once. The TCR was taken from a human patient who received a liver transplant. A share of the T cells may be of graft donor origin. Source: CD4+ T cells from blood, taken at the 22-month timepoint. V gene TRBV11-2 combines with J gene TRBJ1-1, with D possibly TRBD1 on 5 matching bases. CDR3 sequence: CASSLERGSEAFF. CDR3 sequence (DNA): TGTGCCAGCAGCTTAGAGAGGGGCTCTGAAGCTTTCTTT.